These 31 T cell receptor beta chains came from one sample sequenced in a study of blood T cells in healthy people across ages. With a J-beta primer mix and a sample-barcoded 5' primer, a second PCR ran 7 to 11 cycles. TCRdb ran MiXCR on the 5' RACE reads and lists one entry per CDR3 protein. The sample includes fewer than 900,000 distinct CDR3 sequences, about 42% of them seen just once. Material for sequencing was blood. Receptor source: a woman aged 55 to 70 in good health.

The CDR3 spells CASSKKGRAGLASYNEQFF. The DNA for the CDR3 is TGTGCCAGCAGCAAAAAGGGCAGGGCGGGACTAGCCTCCTACAATGAGCAGTTCTTC. The chain employs TRBV21-1 and TRBJ2-1; the D call in the table, TRBD2, was not verified against the DNA. TRBV21-1 is a recognized pseudogene. The CDR3 covers 19 residues.

The CDR3 region has the DNA TGCGCCAGCAGCTTGAGGACAGGGGGTATGGAGACCCAGTACTTC. It yields the protein CASSLRTGGMETQYF. The chain joins TRBV5-1 to TRBJ2-5, with 10 bases lining up with TRBD1. The CDR3 length is 15 residues. V trimming: 1 base; J trimming: 5 bases; junction bases outside the gene matches: 5. CDR1 SGHRS and CDR2 YFSETQ come from the germline V gene.

This clonotype was seen only a few times. The chain uses TRBV27 and TRBJ1-4; a weak D match, TRBD1 (5 bases). Germline V gives CDR1 MNHEY, CDR2 SMNVEV (reference sequence). The CDR3 contains 17 residues. The ends were cut back, 4 bases at V and 3 bases at J, with 18 bases in the middle. This chain's CDR3 is CASSWSGRYGANEKLFF. DNA of the CDR3: TGTGCCAGCAGTTGGTCGGGACGGTACGGGGCTAATGAAAAACTGTTTTTT.

The genes are TRBV7-9 and TRBJ1-1; D is unresolved. The CDR3 sequence is 12 residues long. Per the germline V gene, CDR1 is SEHNR and CDR2 is FQNEAQ (reference sequence). V gave up 1 base and J gave up 7 bases, with 7 bases separating them. CDR3 bases: TGTGCCAGCAGCTTAGTAGGTGATGAAGCTTTCTTT. The encoded protein is CASSLVGDEAFF.

A few counts support this clonotype. This chain joins TRBV5-1 and TRBJ2-3, with a weak D call TRBD2 (5 bases). The V and J ends lost 7 bases and 1 base respectively, with 13 bases between them. This CDR3 contains 14 residues. Germline-derived CDR1 and CDR2 are SGHRS and YFSETQ. The CDR3 region is CASRRLLGTDTQYF. The CDR3 DNA is TGCGCCAGCCGGAGGCTCCTGGGCACAGATACGCAGTATTTT.

The V call is TRBV20-1, the J call TRBJ2-1, with a weak D call TRBD1 (6 bases). The CDR3 spans 10 residues. The germline CDR1 and CDR2 sequences are DFQATT and SNEGSKA (reference sequence). Trimming pared 8 bases from V and 7 bases from J, leaving 9 bases between. The CDR3 DNA sequence: TGCAGTCCAACAGGGAATGAGCAGTTCTTC. This gives the protein CSPTGNEQFF.

The V and J genes are TRBV20-1 and TRBJ1-5; a weak D match, TRBD1 (6 bases). The CDR3 extends over 17 amino acids. Germline V gene data show CDR1 as DFQATT and CDR2 as SNEGSKA (reference sequence). V was clipped by 2 bases and J by 0 bases, with 17 bases between them. DNA for the CDR3: TGCAGTGCTAGATTTTCGGGGGCCCCTTATAGCAATCAGCCCCAGCATTTT. Protein sequence: CSARFSGAPYSNQPQHF.

The chain joins TRBV29-1 to TRBJ2-7, with TRBD2 identical over 13 bases. J was trimmed by 7 bases and V by 5 bases; bases with no gene match: 8. CDR3 length: 14 amino acids. Germline-derived CDR1 and CDR2 are SQVTM and ANQGSEA. The CDR3 loop is CSVSRTSGSNEQYF. CDR3 bases: TGCAGCGTTTCTCGGACTAGCGGGAGTAATGAGCAGTACTTC.

The chain couples TRBV19 to TRBJ1-5, with TRBD1 identical over 11 bases. From germline, CDR1 is LNHDA and CDR2 SQIVND (reference sequence). The CDR3 has 15 amino acids. V lost 2 bases to trimming and J lost 8 bases; unmatched junction nucleotides: 5. As DNA, the CDR3 is TGTGCCAGTAGTATAACAGGGACAGGGGGTGAGCCCCAGCATTTT. Amino acids: CASSITGTGGEPQHF.

The chain has TRBV20-1 and TRBJ1-2; the D gene is possibly TRBD1 (6 bases). The germline V and J ends were trimmed by 4 bases and 4 bases, with 13 bases remaining between them. Germline CDR1 and CDR2: DFQATT and SNEGSKA (reference sequence). This CDR3 spans 13 amino acids. The CDR3 sequence is CSAMTGGSYGYTF. The CDR3 DNA reads TGCAGTGCTATGACAGGCGGCTCCTATGGCTACACCTTC.

The chain joins TRBV2 to TRBJ2-7; 15 bases map to TRBD2. V lost 6 bases and J lost 1; bases outside the gene matches: 1. Germline V gene sequence: CDR1 SNHLY, CDR2 FYNNEI. This CDR3 spans 15 amino acids. CDR3 bases: TGTGCCAGCAGCGGGACTAGCGGGGGGTCCTACGAGCAGTACTTC. It specifies CASSGTSGGSYEQYF. Combining the CDR3 with reference TRBV2 and TRBJ2-7 gives the whole variable domain EPEVTQTPSHQVTQMGQEVILRCVPISNHLYFYWYRQILGQKVEFLVSFYNNEISEKSEIFDDQFSVERPDGSNFTLKIRSTKLEDSAMYFCASSGTSGGSYEQYFGPGTRLTVT.

CDR3 in amino acids: CASSPRTSGLPDTQYF. In DNA, the CDR3 is TGTGCCAGCAGCCCACGGACTAGCGGGTTACCAGATACGCAGTATTTT. The chain recombines TRBV9 with TRBJ2-3; 11 nucleotides align to TRBD2. The J segment lost 4 bases and the V segment lost 4 bases, leaving 8 bases of the junction unmatched. The germline gives CDR1 SGDLS, CDR2 YYNGEE. CDR3 length: 16 amino acids.

The chain recombines TRBV27 with TRBJ2-1; D tentatively fits TRBD1 or TRBD2 (5 bases each). Trimming removed 5 bases from V and 5 bases from J, with 13 bases in between. Germline V gives CDR1 MNHEY, CDR2 SMNVEV (reference sequence). This CDR3 contains 14 residues. The CDR3, as DNA: TGTGCCAGCAGTGTAATAGGGGACGACAATGAGCAGTTCTTC. This codes for CASSVIGDDNEQFF.

The chain combines TRBV21-1 with TRBJ2-4; TRBD1 was called by the table and not checked on the DNA. The better agreement between TRBJ2-7 and the DNA end casts doubt on the J call. TRBV21-1 is reported as a pseudogene. The CDR3 is 15 residues long. This CDR3 reads CAGSGVTGATYEQYF. In DNA, the CDR3 is TGTGCCGGCAGCGGAGTGACAGGGGCCACCTACGAGCAGTACTTC.

The chain employs TRBV12-3 or TRBV12-4 and TRBJ2-5; D not certain. Trimming removed 3 bases at V and 11 bases at J, with 16 bases between. The length of the CDR3 is 13 residues. CDR3 in DNA: TGTGCCAGCAGTTTCGCGTCCTTAGAGGAGCAGTACTTC. Translated: CASSFASLEEQYF.

Remarks on this clonotype: Compared with germline, one end of the junction differs, possibly owing to a read error. The chain links TRBV4-3 to TRBJ1-2, with D hard to call. The germline V gene encodes CDR1 LGHNA and CDR2 YSLEER. The CDR3 is 15 amino acids. The CDR3 reads CAGSQESTTNYGYTF. The DNA of the CDR3 is TGCGCCGGCAGCCAAGAAAGTACTACTAACTATGGCTACACCTTC.

This rearrangement joins TRBV6-5 to TRBJ2-7; D is undetermined. This CDR3 spans 13 amino acids. Trimming took 6 bases from V and 3 from J, leaving 12 bases between them. CDR1 MNHEY and CDR2 SVGAGI come from the germline V gene. CDR3 amino acids: CASSPNSNYEQYF. CDR3 nucleotides: TGTGCCAGCAGCCCTAATAGCAACTACGAGCAGTACTTC.

This clonotype showed up many times. The chain uses TRBV10-3 and TRBJ1-2; D is possibly TRBD1 (6 bases). CDR1 is ENHRY and CDR2 is SYGVKD in the germline V gene. The ends were cut back, 2 bases at V and 8 bases at J, with 24 bases in the middle. The CDR3 consists of 17 residues. The CDR3 loop reads CAISEPQGGGIKGGYTF. In nucleotides, the CDR3 is TGTGCCATCAGTGAGCCACAGGGAGGAGGTATTAAAGGGGGCTACACCTTC.

In its sample, this clonotype was seen many times. This rearrangement joins TRBV4-2 to TRBJ2-1, with D maybe TRBD2 (6 bases). The CDR3 has 15 amino acids. V lost 4 bases and J lost 3, with 13 bases in between. The germline V gene has CDR1 LGHNA and CDR2 YNFKEQ. The CDR3 loop is CASSRPGLGYNEQFF. The DNA of the CDR3 is TGTGCCAGCAGCCGCCCGGGACTGGGCTACAATGAGCAGTTCTTC.

This clonotype was seen many times. V and J are TRBV6-5 and TRBJ2-3, with a possible D match to TRBD2 (7 bases). This CDR3 contains 16 residues. V was shortened by 4 bases and J by 5 bases, with 19 bases between the two germline ends. Germline lookup yields CDR1 MNHEY and CDR2 SVGAGI. CDR3 protein: CASSSPRGGGRDTQYF. The CDR3 coding sequence is TGTGCCAGCAGTTCCCCCCGGGGAGGGGGACGAGATACGCAGTATTTT.

J is TRBJ2-5 and V is TRBV7-3; D gene ambiguous. TRBJ2-7 matches the DNA end more closely, so the J call is doubtful. The CDR3 runs 13 residues. CDR1 SGHTA and CDR2 FQGTGA come from the germline V gene. The CDR3 DNA reads as TGTGCCAGCAGCTTCGGAGTCGCCTACGAGCAGTACTTC. Residues: CASSFGVAYEQYF.

The J gene is TRBJ2-1, the V gene TRBV12-3 or TRBV12-4; D not certain. The CDR3 is 14 residues long. V gave up 6 bases and J gave up 7 bases, with 16 bases separating them. CDR3 region: CASSPIRGMNEQFF. CDR3 DNA sequence: TGTGCCAGCAGCCCCATCCGCGGAATGAATGAGCAGTTCTTC.

This clonotype has more than one count but fewer than ten. This chain links TRBV10-3 with TRBJ2-3, with TRBD2 matching over 14 bases. The ends lost 10 bases at V and 2 bases at J; junction bases unmatched: 5. The length of the CDR3 is 15 residues. Germline V gives CDR1 ENHRY, CDR2 SYGVKD. For the CDR3, the DNA is TGTGCCACAGGGGGACTAGCGGGGGACACAGATACGCAGTATTTT. Residues: CATGGLAGDTDTQYF.

This clonotype was observed a few times. DNA for the CDR3: TGTGCCAGCAGTTCCTGGACAGGGGACTATGGCTACACCTTC. It encodes CASSSWTGDYGYTF. The chain carries TRBV6-5 and TRBJ1-2; 9 bases match TRBD1. Per germline, CDR1 MNHEY and CDR2 SVGAGI. The CDR3 length is 14 residues. V was clipped by 4 bases and J by 3 bases; unmatched bases: 3.

V usage is TRBV4-3 and J usage is TRBJ2-2; D is undetermined. The germline gives CDR1 LGHNA, CDR2 YSLEER. V gave up 1 base and J gave up 2 bases, with 8 bases separating them. CDR3 length: 15 residues. The chain's CDR3 is CASSQGHRNTGELFF. The CDR3 DNA sequence: TGCGCCAGCAGCCAAGGGCACCGCAACACCGGGGAGCTGTTTTTT.

The chain recombines TRBV20-1 with TRBJ2-1, with D perhaps matching TRBD2 (6 bases). Trimming left V 3 bases short and J 13 bases short, with 19 bases between. The CDR3 is 13 residues long. Germline V lookup: CDR1 DFQATT, CDR2 SNEGSKA (reference sequence). CDR3 nucleotide sequence: TGCAGTGCTAGCCAGTGGGACTCCTCCTCTCAGTTCTTC. It codes for CSASQWDSSSQFF.

This CDR3 reads CATSRDLTGGNYNEQFF. The CDR3 DNA reads TGTGCCACCAGCAGAGATCTGACAGGGGGCAACTACAATGAGCAGTTCTTC. The chain combines TRBV15 with TRBJ2-1; 10 nucleotides line up with TRBD1. Germline CDR1 and CDR2: LNHNV and YYDKDF (reference sequence). With V trimmed by 0 bases and J by 3 bases, 5 bases remained unmatched. The length of the CDR3 is 17 residues. Together with reference TRBV15 and TRBJ2-1, the CDR3 gives the full variable domain: DAMVIQNPRYQVTQFGKPVTLSCSQTLNHNVMYWYQQKSSQAPKLLFHYYDKDFNNEADTPDNFQSRRPNTSFCFLDIRSPGLGDTAMYLCATSRDLTGGNYNEQFFGPGTRLTVL.

This sequence joins TRBV6-5 and TRBJ1-1, with 9 bases fitting TRBD1. The J segment lost 2 bases and the V segment lost 0 bases, leaving 4 bases of the junction unmatched. In germline, CDR1 is MNHEY, CDR2 SVGAGI. This CDR3 contains 16 residues. The CDR3 loop is CASSYSPDRGNTEAFF. The DNA for the CDR3 is TGTGCCAGCAGTTACTCCCCGGACAGGGGTAACACTGAAGCTTTCTTT.

Comments on this clonotype: One junction end disagrees with the germline gene, perhaps due to a read error. The chain couples TRBV20-1 to TRBJ2-1, with TRBD2 matching over 8 bases. The CDR3 is 16 residues long. Per germline, CDR1 DFQATT and CDR2 SNEGSKA (reference sequence). CDR3 in DNA: TGCAGTGCCCTAGGACTAGCCCAGAGCTCCTACAATGGGCAGTTCTTC. This gives the protein CSALGLAQSSYNGQFF.

The chain recombines TRBV6-6 with TRBJ2-7; D might be TRBD1 (5 bases). Germline V lookup: CDR1 MNHNY, CDR2 SVGAGI (reference sequence). This CDR3 spans 15 amino acids. Trimming removed 8 bases at V and 4 bases at J, with 21 bases between. CDR3 sequence (DNA): TGTGCCAGCCGAGGCGGCGGACAAGCACTATACGAGCAGTACTTC. Amino acids: CASRGGGQALYEQYF.

The V call is TRBV12-5, the J call TRBJ2-7; TRBD1 is a possible D gene (6 bases). V was shortened by 2 bases and J by 4 bases, with 15 bases between the two germline ends. Per the germline V gene, CDR1 is LGHNT and CDR2 is FRNRAP. The CDR3 totals 15 residues. CDR3 in amino acids: CASGLKGRGPYEQYF. The CDR3 DNA sequence: TGTGCTAGTGGTTTGAAAGGCAGGGGCCCATACGAGCAGTACTTC.